This T cell receptor beta chain comes out of a study of blood T cell repertoires in COVID-19. Germline V gene lookup returns CDR1 SGHNT and CDR2 YYREEE (reference sequence). J was trimmed by 6 bases and V by 4 bases; bases with no gene match: 6. The CDR3 spans 15 residues. This clone was detected a few times. This study enrolled people aged about 18 to 100 from roughly 24 US geographic areas. Libraries were prepared by immunoSEQ multiplex PCR; TCRdb keeps only in-frame clonotypes and omits some of them. The sample has 260,000 or so clones; 83% are singletons. The sequence came from a woman between 40 and 50 years old who had been exposed to COVID-19. The V and J genes are TRBV5-4 and TRBJ1-6, with TRBD1 matching 8 bases. The source material was PBMCs or T cells enriched from blood (not recorded which). The CDR3: CASSPGQVFNSPLHF. As DNA, the CDR3 is TGTGCCAGCAGCCCGGGACAGGTTTTTAATTCACCCCTCCACTTT.